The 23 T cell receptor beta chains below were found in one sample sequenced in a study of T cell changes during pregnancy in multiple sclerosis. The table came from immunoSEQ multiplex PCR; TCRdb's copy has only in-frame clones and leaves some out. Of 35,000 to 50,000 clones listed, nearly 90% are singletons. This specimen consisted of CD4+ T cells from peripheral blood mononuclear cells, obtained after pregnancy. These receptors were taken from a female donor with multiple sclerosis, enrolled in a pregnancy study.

The CDR3 sequence is CASSLFSAGLGEQYF. The CDR3 DNA sequence: TGTGCCAGCAGCTTGTTTTCCGCAGGGCTGGGCGAGCAGTACTTC. V usage is TRBV5-8 and J usage is TRBJ2-7; maybe TRBD1 (5 bases). Germline V gene data show CDR1 as SGHTS and CDR2 as YDEGEE. The CDR3 loop spans 15 amino acids. With 1 base removed from V and 6 bases from J, the gap between germline ends came to 17 bases.

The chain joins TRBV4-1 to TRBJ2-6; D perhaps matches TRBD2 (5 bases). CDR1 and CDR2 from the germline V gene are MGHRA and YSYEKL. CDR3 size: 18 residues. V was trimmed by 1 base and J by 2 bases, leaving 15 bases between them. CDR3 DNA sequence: TGCGCCAGCAGCCAAGCGCCTGGACGGACTCCTGGGGCCAACGTCCTGACTTTC. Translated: CASSQAPGRTPGANVLTF.

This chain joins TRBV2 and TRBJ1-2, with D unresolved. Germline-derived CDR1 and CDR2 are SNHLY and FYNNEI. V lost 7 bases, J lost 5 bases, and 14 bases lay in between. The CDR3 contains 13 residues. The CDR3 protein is CASTDGEAYGYTF. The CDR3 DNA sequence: TGTGCCAGCACGGACGGGGAGGCTTATGGCTACACCTTC.

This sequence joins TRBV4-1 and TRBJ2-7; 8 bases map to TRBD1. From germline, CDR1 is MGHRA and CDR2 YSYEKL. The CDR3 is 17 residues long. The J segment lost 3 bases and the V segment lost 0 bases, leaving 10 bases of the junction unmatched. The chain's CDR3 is CASSQDANGQGGYEQYF. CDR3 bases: TGCGCCAGCAGCCAAGATGCTAACGGACAGGGTGGCTACGAGCAGTACTTC.

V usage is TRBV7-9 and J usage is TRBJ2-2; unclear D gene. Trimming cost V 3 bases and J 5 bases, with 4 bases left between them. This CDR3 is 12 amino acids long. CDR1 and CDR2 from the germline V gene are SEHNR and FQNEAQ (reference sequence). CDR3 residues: CASSFSTGELFF. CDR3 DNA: TGTGCCAGCAGCTTCTCTACCGGGGAGCTGTTTTTT.

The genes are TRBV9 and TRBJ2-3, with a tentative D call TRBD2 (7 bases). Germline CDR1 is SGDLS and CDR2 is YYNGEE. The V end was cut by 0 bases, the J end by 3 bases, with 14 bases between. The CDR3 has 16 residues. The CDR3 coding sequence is TGTGCCAGCAGCGTAGCCGGGGGGCGCGGTACAGATACGCAGTATTTT. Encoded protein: CASSVAGGRGTDTQYF.

CDR3 protein: CASSEGQNNQPQHF. CDR3 DNA sequence: TGTGCCAGCAGTGAAGGGCAGAACAATCAGCCCCAGCATTTT. The chain employs TRBV2 and TRBJ1-5; D gene uncertain. The CDR3 totals 14 residues. V lost 1 base and J lost 3, with 7 bases in between. The germline CDR1 and CDR2 sequences are SNHLY and FYNNEI.

The CDR3 bases are TGTGCCAGCAGCTCCGGGGGGGCCGGAGAGACCCAGTACTTC. As protein: CASSSGGAGETQYF. V gene TRBV13 combines with J gene TRBJ2-5; TRBD2 agrees at 8 bases. This CDR3 has 14 residues. The germline gives CDR1 PRHDT, CDR2 FYEKMQ (reference sequence). With 4 bases clipped from V and 4 bases from J, the junction kept 5 bases outside the gene matches.

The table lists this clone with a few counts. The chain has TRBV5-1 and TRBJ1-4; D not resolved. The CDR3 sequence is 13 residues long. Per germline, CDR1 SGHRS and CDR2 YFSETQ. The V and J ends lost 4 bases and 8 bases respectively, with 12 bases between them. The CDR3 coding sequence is TGCGCCAGCAGCCCTACTCCCGAGGAAAAACTGTTTTTT. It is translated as CASSPTPEEKLFF.

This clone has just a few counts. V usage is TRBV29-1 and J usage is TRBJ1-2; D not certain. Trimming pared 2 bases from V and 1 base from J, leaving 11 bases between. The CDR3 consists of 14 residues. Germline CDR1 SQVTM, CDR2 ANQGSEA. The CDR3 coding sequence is TGCAGCGTTGAAACGGGAGCGGATAACTATGGCTACACCTTC. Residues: CSVETGADNYGYTF.

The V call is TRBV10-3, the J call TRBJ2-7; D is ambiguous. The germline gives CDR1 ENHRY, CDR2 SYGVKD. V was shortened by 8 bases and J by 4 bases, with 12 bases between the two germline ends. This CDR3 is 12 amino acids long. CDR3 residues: CAIALDGYEQYF. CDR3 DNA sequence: TGTGCCATCGCATTAGACGGGTACGAGCAGTACTTC.

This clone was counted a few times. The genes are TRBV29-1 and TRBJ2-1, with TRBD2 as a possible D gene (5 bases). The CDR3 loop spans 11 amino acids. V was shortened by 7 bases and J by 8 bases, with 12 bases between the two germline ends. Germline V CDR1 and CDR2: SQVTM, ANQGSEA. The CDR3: CSGTATDEQFF. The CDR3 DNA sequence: TGCAGCGGGACTGCTACGGATGAGCAGTTCTTC.

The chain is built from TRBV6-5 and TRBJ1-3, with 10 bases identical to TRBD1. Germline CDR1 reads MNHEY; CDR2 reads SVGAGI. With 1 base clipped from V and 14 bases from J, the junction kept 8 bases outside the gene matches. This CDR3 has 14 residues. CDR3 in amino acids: CASSYYRDRGPLYF. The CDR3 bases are TGTGCCAGCAGTTACTACCGGGACAGGGGCCCCTTATATTTT.

The CDR3 loop is CSVAGTAPEGQFF. In nucleotides, the CDR3 is TGCAGCGTTGCGGGGACAGCCCCGGAGGGGCAGTTCTTC. The rearrangement uses TRBV29-1 and TRBJ2-1; possibly TRBD1 for D (7 bases). Between the trimmed V and J ends, which lost 4 bases and 12 bases, there was a span of 19 bases. Per germline, CDR1 SQVTM and CDR2 ANQGSEA. The CDR3 has 13 residues.

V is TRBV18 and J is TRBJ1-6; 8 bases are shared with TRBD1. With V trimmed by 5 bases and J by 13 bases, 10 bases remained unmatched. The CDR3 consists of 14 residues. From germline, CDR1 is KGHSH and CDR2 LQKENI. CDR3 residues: CASSGDRTGSPLHF. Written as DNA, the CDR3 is TGTGCCAGCTCAGGTGACAGGACAGGGAGCCCCCTCCACTTT.

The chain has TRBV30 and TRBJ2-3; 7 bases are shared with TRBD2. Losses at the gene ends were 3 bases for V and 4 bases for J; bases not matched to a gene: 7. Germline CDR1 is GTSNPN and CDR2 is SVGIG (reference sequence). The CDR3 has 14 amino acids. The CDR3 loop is CAWRMASGPDTQYF. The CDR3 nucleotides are TGTGCCTGGAGAATGGCTAGCGGCCCAGATACGCAGTATTTT.

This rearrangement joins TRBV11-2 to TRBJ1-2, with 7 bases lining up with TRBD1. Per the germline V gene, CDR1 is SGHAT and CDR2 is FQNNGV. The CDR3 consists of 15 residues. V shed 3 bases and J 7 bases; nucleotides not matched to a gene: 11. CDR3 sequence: CASSLEPDRAGGYTF. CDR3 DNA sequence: TGTGCCAGCAGCTTGGAACCTGACAGGGCCGGTGGCTACACCTTC.

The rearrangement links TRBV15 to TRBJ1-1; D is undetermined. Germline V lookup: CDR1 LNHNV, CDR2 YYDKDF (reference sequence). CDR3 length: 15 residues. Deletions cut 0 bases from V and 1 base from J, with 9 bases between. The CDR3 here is CATSREVHKNTEAFF. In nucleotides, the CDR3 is TGTGCCACCAGCAGAGAGGTACACAAGAACACTGAAGCTTTCTTT.

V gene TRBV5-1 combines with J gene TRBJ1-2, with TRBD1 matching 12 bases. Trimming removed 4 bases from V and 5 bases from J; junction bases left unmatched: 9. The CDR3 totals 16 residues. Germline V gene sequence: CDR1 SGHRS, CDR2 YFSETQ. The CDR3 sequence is CASSTNPGQGAYGYTF. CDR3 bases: TGCGCCAGCAGCACGAACCCGGGACAGGGGGCATATGGCTACACCTTC. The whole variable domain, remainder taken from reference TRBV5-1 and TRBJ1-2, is KAGVTQTPRYLIKTRGQQVTLSCSPISGHRSVSWYQQTPGQGLQFLFEYFSETQRNKGNFPGRFSGRQFSNSRSEMNVSTLELGDSALYLCASSTNPGQGAYGYTFGSGTRLTVV.

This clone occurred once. The chain's CDR3 is CASRGSWFMEYEQYF. The CDR3 DNA sequence: TGTGCCAGCAGAGGTTCCTGGTTTATGGAGTACGAGCAGTACTTC. The J gene is TRBJ2-7, the V gene TRBV28; D unclear. V was clipped by 6 bases and J by 4 bases, with 19 bases between them. CDR1 is MDHEN, CDR2 SYDVKM, per germline. The CDR3 spans 15 residues.

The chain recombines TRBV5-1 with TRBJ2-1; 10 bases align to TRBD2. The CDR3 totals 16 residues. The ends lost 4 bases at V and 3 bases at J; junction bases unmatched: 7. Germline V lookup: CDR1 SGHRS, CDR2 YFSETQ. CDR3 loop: CASSHSGGTHYNEQFF. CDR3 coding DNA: TGCGCCAGCAGCCATAGCGGGGGGACACACTACAATGAGCAGTTCTTC. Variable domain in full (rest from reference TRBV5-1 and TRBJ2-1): KAGVTQTPRYLIKTRGQQVTLSCSPISGHRSVSWYQQTPGQGLQFLFEYFSETQRNKGNFPGRFSGRQFSNSRSEMNVSTLELGDSALYLCASSHSGGTHYNEQFFGPGTRLTVL.

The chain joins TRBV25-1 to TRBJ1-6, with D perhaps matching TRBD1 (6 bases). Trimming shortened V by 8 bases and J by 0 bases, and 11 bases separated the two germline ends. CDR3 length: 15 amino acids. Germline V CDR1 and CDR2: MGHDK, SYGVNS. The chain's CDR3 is CASSRTDSYNSPLHF. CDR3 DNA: TGTGCCAGCTCTCGGACAGACTCCTATAATTCACCCCTCCACTTT. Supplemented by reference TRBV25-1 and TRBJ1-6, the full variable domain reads EADIYQTPRYLVIGTGKKITLECSQTMGHDKMYWYQQDPGMELHLIHYSYGVNSTEKGDLSSESTVSRIRTEHFPLTLESARPSHTSQYLCASSRTDSYNSPLHFGNGTRLTVT.

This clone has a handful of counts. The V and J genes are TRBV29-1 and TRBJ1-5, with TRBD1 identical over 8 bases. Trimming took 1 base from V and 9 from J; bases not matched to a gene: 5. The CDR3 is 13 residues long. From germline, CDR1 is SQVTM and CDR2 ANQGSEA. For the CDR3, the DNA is TGCAGCGTTGAAGTCGACAGGGGAGGGCCCCAGCATTTT. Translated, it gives CSVEVDRGGPQHF.